This entry lists 8 T cell receptor beta chains sequenced from one sample in a study of blood T cell repertoires in COVID-19. The table came from immunoSEQ multiplex PCR; TCRdb's copy has only in-frame clones and leaves some out. The sample holds roughly 460,000 clones, about 87% seen once. The sequencing sample was made of peripheral blood. The receptors were sampled from a young man with COVID-19, enrolled during active disease.

The V call is TRBV5-1, the J call TRBJ2-5, with a tentative D call TRBD2 (5 bases). Germline loops: CDR1 SGHRS, CDR2 YFSETQ. Trimming stripped 0 bases from V and 3 bases from J, with 12 bases between. This CDR3 has 15 residues. CDR3 loop: CASSLASGLEETQYF. CDR3 nucleotide sequence: TGCGCCAGCAGCTTGGCTTCGGGGTTGGAAGAGACCCAGTACTTC. The variable domain in full, completed from reference TRBV5-1 and TRBJ2-5, reads KAGVTQTPRYLIKTRGQQVTLSCSPISGHRSVSWYQQTPGQGLQFLFEYFSETQRNKGNFPGRFSGRQFSNSRSEMNVSTLELGDSALYLCASSLASGLEETQYFGPGTRLLVL.

J is TRBJ2-7 and V is TRBV11-2, with 7 bases lining up with TRBD1. Germline V gene sequence: CDR1 SGHAT, CDR2 FQNNGV. This CDR3 contains 13 residues. V dropped 4 bases and J dropped 7; count of bases not matched to a gene: 7. The CDR3 here is CASSWDSLEEQYF. CDR3 in DNA: TGTGCCAGCAGCTGGGACAGCCTAGAAGAGCAGTACTTC.

The J gene is TRBJ1-2, the V gene TRBV5-1; D is perhaps TRBD1 (5 bases). The V end was cut by 4 bases, the J end by 4 bases, with 14 bases between. The CDR3 is 14 amino acids. Germline assignment: CDR1 SGHRS and CDR2 YFSETQ. CDR3 sequence: CASSPGVWGYGYTF. The DNA for the CDR3 is TGCGCCAGCAGCCCGGGGGTGTGGGGCTATGGCTACACCTTC.

The genes are TRBV5-6 and TRBJ2-3, with D possibly matching TRBD1 (6 bases). The CDR3 loop spans 14 amino acids. V lost 4 bases and J 1 base, leaving 10 bases between the germline ends. CDR1 and CDR2 (germline): SGHDT, YYEEEE. This chain's CDR3 is CASSRDTRTDTQYF. The CDR3 DNA reads as TGTGCCAGCAGCCGGGACACCCGCACAGATACGCAGTATTTT.

The rearrangement links TRBV27 to TRBJ2-3; 11 bases match TRBD2. Germline V lookup: CDR1 MNHEY, CDR2 SMNVEV (reference sequence). The CDR3 runs to 16 residues. Unmatched junction bases numbered 9, after V lost 8 bases and J lost 2 bases. CDR3 residues: CASWRASGRNTDTQYF. In DNA, the CDR3 is TGTGCCAGCTGGCGGGCTAGCGGGAGGAACACAGATACGCAGTATTTT.

V gene TRBV21-1 combines with J gene TRBJ1-5; the DNA was not used to check the table's D call, TRBD1. TRBV21-1 is a pseudogene. The CDR3 runs to 17 residues. CDR3 DNA: TGTGCCAGCAGTGACAGGGACAGGACCCACTTTTGGCAGCCCCAGCATTTT. It yields the protein CASSDRDRTHFWQPQHF.

There are a few counts of this clone. V usage is TRBV16 and J usage is TRBJ1-6; 7 bases are a match to TRBD1. Trimming removed 8 bases from V and 6 bases from J; junction bases left unmatched: 7. CDR1 is KGHSY and CDR2 is FQNENV in the germline V gene. This CDR3 contains 14 residues. The CDR3 reads CASRIRDSNSPLHF. As DNA, the CDR3 is TGTGCCAGCCGAATCCGGGACAGTAATTCACCCCTCCACTTT.

The V call is TRBV18, the J call TRBJ1-5, with a tentative D call TRBD1 (6 bases). Germline V gene sequence: CDR1 KGHSH, CDR2 LQKENI. V gave up 4 bases and J gave up 9 bases, with 10 bases separating them. This CDR3 is 12 amino acids long. CDR3 in DNA: TGTGCCAGCTCACTACAGGGTCGGCCCCAGCATTTT. As protein: CASSLQGRPQHF.